This T cell receptor (beta chain) appears in the sequencing data of a study of T cells in Graves' hyperthyroidism and ophthalmopathy. Patients aged 18 to 65 had newly diagnosed hyperthyroidism lasting under 2 months. Amplification yielded TCR beta CDR3 regions, with RNA transcripts as the source. The HTBI set primed first-round TCR CDR3 RT-PCR. TCRdb used MiXCR to reprocess the multiplex PCR reads, holding one entry per CDR3 protein. The top ten hold 3.8% of the sample, which has approximately 630,000 distinct CDR3 sequences, 15% to 20% seen once. Sequences were obtained from blood. The receptor's source is a woman younger than 45 with Graves' hyperthyroidism.

CDR3: CASSPRPNLRPDTQYF. The CDR3 DNA reads TGTGCCAGCTCACCACGGCCAAACCTTCGCCCAGATACGCAGTATTTT. The V and J genes are TRBV18 and TRBJ2-3, with no clear D. The CDR3 extends over 16 amino acids. Germline V gene lookup returns CDR1 KGHSH and CDR2 LQKENI. V was cut by 1 base and J by 4 bases, with 15 bases left in between.